This TCR beta chain was retrieved from a study of regulatory T cells in long-lasting Graves disease. Study outcomes and limitations: Favoring TRBV28, TRBJ1-2 and TRBJ2-5 was a feature seen in persistent disease. Reduced TCR diversity was observed in persistent Graves' patients versus newly diagnosed patients.

As to time point: persistent/refractory GD, antithyroid drugs over 5 years with positive TRAb. From PBMCs, RNA was extracted and then used to make the TCR library. The authors built TCR beta libraries using iRepertoire HTBI primers and Arm-PCR of CDR3 regions. From the multiplex PCR reads, TCRdb called clonotypes with MiXCR, one entry per CDR3 protein. The sample consists of under 450,000 distinct CDR3 sequences, roughly 25% of them appearing once. CDR1 and CDR2 (germline): MNHEY, SVGAGI. V dropped 1 base and J dropped 2; count of bases not matched to a gene: 5. The CDR3 has 16 residues. Ten or more counts support this clonotype. Its antigen is unknown.

This TCR derives from a woman in her 40s with Graves disease. The sequenced sample was peripheral blood mononuclear cells (PBMCs), obtained when the disease was refractory, from a patient treated with antithyroid drugs. The chain joins TRBV6-5 to TRBJ2-7; 10 bases match TRBD2. The CDR3, as DNA: TGTGCCAGCAGTTACTTCGGACTAGCGGCCCCCTACGAGCAGTACTTC. This encodes CASSYFGLAAPYEQYF.